This is a list of T cell receptor beta chains from one sample in a study of T cells in Graves' hyperthyroidism and ophthalmopathy. MiXCR, applied by TCRdb to the multiplex PCR reads, yields one record per CDR3 protein. This sample carries around 600,000 distinct CDR3 sequences, roughly 15% of them seen once, and the ten largest clones take 9.5% to 15%. The sample taken for sequencing was blood. The receptors come from a woman in her forties or fifties with Graves' ophthalmopathy. Both conserved end residues are trimmed from each CDR3. Each record gives: V gene, D gene, CDR3 protein. D genes are given only for firm matches.

V: TRBV5-1
D: TRBD2
CDR3: ASSPGPAGSYEQY

V: TRBV5-1
D: TRBD1
CDR3: ASSPGQGINGYT

V: TRBV27
D: NA
CDR3: ASTTLGIGTDTQY

V: TRBV20-1
D: TRBD2
CDR3: SARPAGGYNEQF

V: TRBV27
D: NA
CDR3: AMSRGFTEAF

V: TRBV5-1
D: NA
CDR3: ASSLQANDERLF

V: TRBV24-1
D: NA
CDR3: ATSEGHTGELF

V: TRBV11-1
D: NA
CDR3: ASSLTAEIGQPQH

V: TRBV3-1
D: NA
CDR3: ASSQADGYEQY

V: TRBV7-6
D: TRBD1
CDR3: ASSSSGSGTGNEKLF

V: TRBV11-1
D: NA
CDR3: ASSPARGLYTEAF

V: TRBV5-1
D: NA
CDR3: ASSLVPPGPGADEQF

V: TRBV5-1
D: NA
CDR3: ASSQQGTGAQEQY

V: TRBV11-2
D: TRBD1
CDR3: ASSLGSTGAFSNQPQH

V: TRBV30
D: TRBD1
CDR3: AWSGQGDSPLH

V: TRBV3-1
D: NA
CDR3: ASSQDWGEQY

V: TRBV5-1
D: TRBD1
CDR3: ASGPGQPNTEAF

V: TRBV30
D: TRBD2
CDR3: AWSVRAAGGPSGGELF

V: TRBV18
D: NA
CDR3: ASSPTGPGETQY

V: TRBV20-1
D: NA
CDR3: SARDISLGTPNTEAF

V: TRBV3-1
D: NA
CDR3: ASSFLGAGANYGYT

V: TRBV20-1
D: TRBD1
CDR3: SARDQGAYGNTIY

V: TRBV27
D: NA
CDR3: ASGEIGELF

V: TRBV11-2
D: TRBD1
CDR3: ASSLAGRTGIGRGTDTQY

V: TRBV10-3
D: TRBD2
CDR3: AISGSDLAGGSYEQY

V: TRBV28
D: NA
CDR3: ASSLGLGRTYGYT

V: TRBV7-2
D: NA
CDR3: ASSLVGGQTYEQY

V: TRBV24-1
D: TRBD2
CDR3: ATSDRVTSDPGNEQF

V: TRBV12-3/TRBV12-4
D: TRBD1
CDR3: ASRPGTGTYNEQF

V: TRBV6-6
D: NA
CDR3: ASSYSFFADQTY

V: TRBV11-2
D: NA
CDR3: ASSKGDNYEQY

V: TRBV5-1
D: NA
CDR3: ASSLDSPGGGFYGYT

V: TRBV12-3/TRBV12-4
D: NA
CDR3: ASSLIEGGETQY

V: TRBV10-3
D: NA
CDR3: AISGDIRQETQY

V: TRBV20-1
D: NA
CDR3: SGLPPLNQPQH

V: TRBV28
D: TRBD1
CDR3: ASSSGQGHYGYT

V: TRBV30
D: NA
CDR3: AWTPRGAYEQY

V: TRBV20-1
D: TRBD1
CDR3: SAHSGTGLLAKNIQY

V: TRBV14
D: NA
CDR3: ASSQDLGAYGYT

V: TRBV29-1
D: NA
CDR3: SVPTSTGNTGELF

V: TRBV5-1
D: TRBD1
CDR3: ASSTQGISNNEQF

V: TRBV20-1
D: TRBD1
CDR3: SADKQGDGKNIQY

V: TRBV2
D: NA
CDR3: ASSDGRPLHGYT

V: TRBV5-5
D: TRBD2
CDR3: ASSLREVYNEQF

V: TRBV20-1
D: NA
CDR3: SAPSFRAGDTEAF

V: TRBV6-2/TRBV6-3
D: TRBD1
CDR3: ASNGQGSTEAF